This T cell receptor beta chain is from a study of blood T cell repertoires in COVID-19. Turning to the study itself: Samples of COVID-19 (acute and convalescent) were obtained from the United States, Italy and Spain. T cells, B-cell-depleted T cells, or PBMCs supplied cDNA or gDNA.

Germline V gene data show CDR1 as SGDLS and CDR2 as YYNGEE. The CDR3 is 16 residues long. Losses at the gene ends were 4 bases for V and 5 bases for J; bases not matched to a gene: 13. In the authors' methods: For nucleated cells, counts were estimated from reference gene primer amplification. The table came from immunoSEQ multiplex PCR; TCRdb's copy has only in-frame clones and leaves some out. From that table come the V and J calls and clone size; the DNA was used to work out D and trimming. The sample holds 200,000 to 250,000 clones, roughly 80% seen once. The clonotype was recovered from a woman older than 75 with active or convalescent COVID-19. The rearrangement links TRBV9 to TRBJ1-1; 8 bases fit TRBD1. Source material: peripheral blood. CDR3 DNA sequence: TGTGCCAGCAGCCGCACGATAGACAGGGGAGGAACTGAAGCTTTCTTT. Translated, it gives CASSRTIDRGGTEAFF.